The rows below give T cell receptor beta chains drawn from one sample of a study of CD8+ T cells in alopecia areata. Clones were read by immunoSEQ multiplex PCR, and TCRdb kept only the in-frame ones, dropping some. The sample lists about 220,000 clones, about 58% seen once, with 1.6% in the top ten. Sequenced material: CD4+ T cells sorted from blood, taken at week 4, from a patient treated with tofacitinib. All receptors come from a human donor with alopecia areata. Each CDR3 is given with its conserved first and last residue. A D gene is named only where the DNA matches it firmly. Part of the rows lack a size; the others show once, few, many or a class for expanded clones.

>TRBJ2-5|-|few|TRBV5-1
TGCGCCAGCAGCTACTACTCCTCGACACCGAAAGAGACCCAGTACTTC
CASSYYSSTPKETQYF
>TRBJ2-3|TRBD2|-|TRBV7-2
TGTGCCAGCAGCTTAGGACTAGCGGGGTCGTGGACAGATACGCAGTATTTT
CASSLGLAGSWTDTQYF
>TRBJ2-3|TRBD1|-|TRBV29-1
TGCAGCGTTTTGGGTATAGGATCCGGGACAGGGGACCCAGATACGCAGTATTTT
CSVLGIGSGTGDPDTQYF
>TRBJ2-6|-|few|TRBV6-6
TGTGCGTCCACTGGGGCCAACGTCCTGACTTTC
CASTGANVLTF
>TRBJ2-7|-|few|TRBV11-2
TGTGCCAGCAGCTTAGACCAAAGTCGTGGCGAGCAGTACTTC
CASSLDQSRGEQYF
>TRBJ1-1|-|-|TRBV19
TGTGCCAGTAGTAAAGGTGGGAACACTGAAGCTTTCTTT
CASSKGGNTEAFF
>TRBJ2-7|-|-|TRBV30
TGTGCCTGGAGTGTACCGAATTCCTACGAGCAGTACTTC
CAWSVPNSYEQYF
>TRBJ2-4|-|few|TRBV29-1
TGCAGCGTGTCATCGGGGGCCCGATTAGCCAAAAACATTCAGTACTTC
CSVSSGARLAKNIQYF
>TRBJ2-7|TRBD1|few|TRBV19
TGTGCCAGTAGTACATCGGGACAGGGAGCCTACGAGCAGTACTTC
CASSTSGQGAYEQYF
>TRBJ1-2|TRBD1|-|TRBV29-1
TGCAGCGTCGAACAGGGGATCTATGGCTACACCTTC
CSVEQGIYGYTF
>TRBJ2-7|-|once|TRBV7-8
TGTGCCAGCAGCTCCGAAGCTGGGGGCTCCTACGAGCAGTACTTC
CASSSEAGGSYEQYF
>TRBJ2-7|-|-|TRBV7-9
TGTGCCAGCAGCTTAGGGGCCGGGGCGCGGGGGACATCCTACGAGCAGTACTTC
CASSLGAGARGTSYEQYF
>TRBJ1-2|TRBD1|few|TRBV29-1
TGCAGCGCTTTCGGGACAGGGGGTCCGGGGCGCAGTGGCTACACCTTC
CSAFGTGGPGRSGYTF
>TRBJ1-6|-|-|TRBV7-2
TGTGCCAGCAGCCCCCAGCGGGTCATCAATTCACCCCTCCACTTT
CASSPQRVINSPLHF
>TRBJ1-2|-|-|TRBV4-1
TGCGCCAGCAGCCAAGATCTAGGGGGCTACACCTTC
CASSQDLGGYTF
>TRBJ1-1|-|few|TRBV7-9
TGTGCCAGCAGCTTAGACACTGAAGCTTTCTTT
CASSLDTEAFF
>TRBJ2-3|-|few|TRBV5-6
TGTGCCAGCAGCCTGGGCGATACGCAGTATTTT
CASSLGDTQYF
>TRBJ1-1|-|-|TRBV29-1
TGCAGCGTGTCTAGTCGAGGGGGCACTGAAGCTTTCTTT
CSVSSRGGTEAFF
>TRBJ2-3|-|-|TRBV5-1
TGCGCCAGCAGCCCTCAGGACCTCACAGATACGCAGTATTTT
CASSPQDLTDTQYF
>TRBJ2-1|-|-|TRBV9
TGTGCCAGCAGCGTAGAATCGGCCCCGAGCTCCTACAATGAGCAGTTCTTC
CASSVESAPSSYNEQFF
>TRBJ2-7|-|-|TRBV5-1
TGCGCCAGCAGCTTGCAGGGCGGACCCTCCTACGAGCAGTACTTC
CASSLQGGPSYEQYF
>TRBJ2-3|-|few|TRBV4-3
TGCGCCAGCAGCCGCTGGTATTCCACAGATACGCAGTATTTT
CASSRWYSTDTQYF
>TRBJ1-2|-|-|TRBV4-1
TGCGCCAGCAGCCCGTGGACGGGGTCCGATGGCTACACCTTC
CASSPWTGSDGYTF
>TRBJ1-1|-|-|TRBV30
TGTGCCCTAGGGCAGGGTAACACTGAAGCTTTCTTT
CALGQGNTEAFF
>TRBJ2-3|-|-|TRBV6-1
TGTGCCAGCAGTTTTAGACAGACTAGCACAGATACGCAGTATTTT
CASSFRQTSTDTQYF
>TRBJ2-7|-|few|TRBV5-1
TGCGCCAGCAGCCCGGGGCCTTCGGACGAGCAGTACTTC
CASSPGPSDEQYF
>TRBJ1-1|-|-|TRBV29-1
TGCAGCGCCGCCCAGCAGGGTAGGAACACTGAAGCTTTCTTT
CSAAQQGRNTEAFF
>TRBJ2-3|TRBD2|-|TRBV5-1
TGCGCCACCGCTGGAGCGGCTAGCGGGGGGGCCCTCGCAGATACGCAGTATTTT
CATAGAASGGALADTQYF
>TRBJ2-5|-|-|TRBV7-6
TGTGCCAGCAGCTCCCCCGGGGTTGAGGGGGGCGGCAAGACCCAGTACTTC
CASSSPGVEGGGKTQYF
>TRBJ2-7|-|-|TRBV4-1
TGTGCCAGCAGCCCACGGGACGGATACGAGCAGTACTTC
CASSPRDGYEQYF
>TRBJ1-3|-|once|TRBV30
TGTGCCTGGAGTGTTAGGCCTACGCGCGGAAACACCATATATTTT
CAWSVRPTRGNTIYF
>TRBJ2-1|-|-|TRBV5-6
TGTGCCAGCAGCAAGGAGCGGGAGCAGTTCTTC
CASSKEREQFF
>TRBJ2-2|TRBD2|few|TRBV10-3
TGTGCCATCAGTGAGACTAGCGGAAACACCGGGGAGCTGTTTTTT
CAISETSGNTGELFF
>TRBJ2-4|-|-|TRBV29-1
TGCAGCGTTGTTGGCGCGCAACTAGCCAAAAACATTCAGTACTTC
CSVVGAQLAKNIQYF
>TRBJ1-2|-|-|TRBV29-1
TGCAGCGTTGAAGTGGGTCTCTATGGCTACACCTTC
CSVEVGLYGYTF
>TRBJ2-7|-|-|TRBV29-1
TGCAGCGTGGCCCCCCAGATCGGCGAGCAGTACTTC
CSVAPQIGEQYF
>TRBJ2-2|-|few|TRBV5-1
TGCGCCAGCAGCTTTGGAGGGAACACCGGGGAGCTGTTTTTT
CASSFGGNTGELFF
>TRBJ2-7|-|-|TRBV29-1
TGCAGCGTTGCTCCTAAACCCTACGAGCAGTACTTC
CSVAPKPYEQYF
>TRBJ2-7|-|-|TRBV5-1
TGCGCCAGCAGCTTGCTCACCGGGGACTCCTACGAGCAGTACTTC
CASSLLTGDSYEQYF
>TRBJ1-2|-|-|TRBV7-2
TGTGCCAGCAGCTTAGCAGGAAACTATGGCTACACCTTC
CASSLAGNYGYTF
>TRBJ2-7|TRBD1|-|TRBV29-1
TGCAGCGTTGAAGGGACAGGGGCCTACGAGCAGTACTTC
CSVEGTGAYEQYF
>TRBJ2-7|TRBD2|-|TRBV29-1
TGCAGCGTCAGGGGACTAGCGGGGTACGAGCAGTACTTC
CSVRGLAGYEQYF
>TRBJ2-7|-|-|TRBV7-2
TGTGCCAGCAGTTTAGGGGCACGGGACAAGCAGTACTTC
CASSLGARDKQYF
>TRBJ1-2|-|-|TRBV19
TGTGCCAGTAGTCCCACAGGCCTCTGGGGCTACACCTTC
CASSPTGLWGYTF
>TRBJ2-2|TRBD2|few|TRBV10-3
TGTGCCACTGCGACTAGCGGAAACACCGGGGAGCTGTTTTTT
CATATSGNTGELFF
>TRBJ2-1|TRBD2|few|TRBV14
TGTGCCAGTAATCTACGGGGGGGCAGTAATGAGCAGTTCTTC
CASNLRGGSNEQFF
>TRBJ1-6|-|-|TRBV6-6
TGTGCCAGCAGTTCCACCGGGACACCACCCCTCCACTTT
CASSSTGTPPLHF
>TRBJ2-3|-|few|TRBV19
TGTGCCAGTAACCTGCCAGATACGCAGTATTTT
CASNLPDTQYF
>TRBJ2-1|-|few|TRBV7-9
TGTGCCAGCAGCCCTGAGGATAAGAGGGGAGAGCAGTTCTTC
CASSPEDKRGEQFF
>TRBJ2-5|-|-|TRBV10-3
TGTGCCATCAGTGGCGGACGCGGGGTAGGACAAGAGACCCAGTACTTC
CAISGGRGVGQETQYF
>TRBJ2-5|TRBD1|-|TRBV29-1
TGCAGCGTTGCCCCGGGACAGGCCTTGGGGACCCAGTACTTC
CSVAPGQALGTQYF
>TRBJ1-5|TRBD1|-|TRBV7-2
TGTGCCAGCAGCCTCGACAGGGTCAAACCCCAGCATTTT
CASSLDRVKPQHF
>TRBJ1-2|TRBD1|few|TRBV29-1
TGCAGCGTTGAAGTTTTGCCCGGACAGGGGGCTAACTATGGCTACACCTTC
CSVEVLPGQGANYGYTF
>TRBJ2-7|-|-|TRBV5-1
TGCGCCAGCAGCCCCATGGACGCCGCCTACGAGCAGTACTTC
CASSPMDAAYEQYF
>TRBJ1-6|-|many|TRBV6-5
TGTGCCAGCAGTTACGGTGGGGCGAGGGACTCACCCCTCCACTTT
CASSYGGARDSPLHF